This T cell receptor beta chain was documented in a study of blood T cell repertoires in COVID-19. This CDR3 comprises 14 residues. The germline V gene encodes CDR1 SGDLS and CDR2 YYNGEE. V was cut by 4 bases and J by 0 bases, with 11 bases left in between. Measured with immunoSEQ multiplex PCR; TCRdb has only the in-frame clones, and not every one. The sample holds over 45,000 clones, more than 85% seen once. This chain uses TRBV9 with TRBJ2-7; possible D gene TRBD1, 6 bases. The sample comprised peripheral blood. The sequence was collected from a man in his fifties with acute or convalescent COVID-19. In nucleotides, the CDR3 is TGTGCCAGCAGCACCGGGGACACCTCCTACGAGCAGTACTTC. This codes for CASSTGDTSYEQYF.